This T cell receptor (beta chain) derives from a study of tumor-infiltrating lymphocytes in primary liver carcinoma. Study-wide findings and caveats: Overlap in tumor-adjacent and tumor-blood pairs fell below that of tumor region pairs.

Germline DNA was also extracted, and blood RNA derived from unsorted whole blood. Blood samples of about 4.1 milliliters were drawn preoperatively. Turning to this clonotype: What it recognizes is unknown. One end of the junction is discordant with germline, which a read error may explain.

Using a constant-region primer together with ProtoScript II reverse transcriptase, TCR beta cDNA was made from 500 ng of total RNA. Three-round nested multiplex PCR performed with slightly modified ARM-PCR produced the TCR beta libraries. The first two PCR rounds used TRBV1-TRBV30 forward primers with a C-beta reverse primer, nine to eleven cycles each. TCRdb independently ran MiXCR on the multiplex PCR reads; one entry per CDR3 protein. Among more than 150,000 distinct CDR3 sequences listed, 50% to 75% were seen once. This CDR3 region has 15 residues. From germline, CDR1 is MNHNY and CDR2 SVGAGI (reference sequence).

The rearrangement joins TRBV6-6 to TRBJ2-2, with TRBD1 as a possible D gene (5 bases). The TCR was taken from a man aged 35 to 55 with primary liver carcinoma and hepatitis B virus infection. What was sequenced was peripheral blood. CDR3 region: CACSPGRRGTGELFF. The CDR3 bases are TGTGCCTGCAGTCCGGGCCGAAGGGGAACCGGGGAGCTGTTTTTT.